The clone carrying this T cell receptor (beta chain) was recorded a few times. Its target is not known. Deletions cut 1 base from V and 3 bases from J, with 12 bases between. This CDR3 spans 16 amino acids. Germline V gene lookup returns CDR1 SGHTA and CDR2 FQGNSA. These data come from a study of T cell repertoires in cytomegalovirus infection. Each CDR3 protein is one row after TCRdb ran MiXCR on the reads. Altogether a few hundred thousand distinct CDR3 sequences are present, over 35% being singletons, with the ten largest covering roughly 50%. The source is a human donor in good health (CMV status not recorded). Some clones in this sample may be carry-over from other donors' samples. Specimen: cultured PBMCs, collected from culture after CMV antigen stimulation. The chain joins TRBV7-2 to TRBJ2-2, with D possibly TRBD2 on 6 matching bases. The CDR3 here is CASSLVAGGDTGELFF. For the CDR3, the DNA is TGTGCCAGCAGCTTAGTGGCAGGAGGGGACACCGGGGAGCTGTTTTTT.